One T cell receptor (beta chain) is described in this entry. The germline V gene encodes CDR1 MGHRA and CDR2 YSYEKL. The V end lost 1 base, the J end lost 6 bases, and 11 bases lay between the germline ends. The CDR3 length is 14 residues. The data are from a study of blood T cell repertoires in COVID-19. The table came from immunoSEQ multiplex PCR; TCRdb's copy has only in-frame clones and leaves some out. The sample shows some 300,000 clones, approximately 88% of them seen only once. The chain carries TRBV4-1 and TRBJ2-3; no firm D call. The TCR was taken from a woman aged 25-40 years who had recovered from COVID-19. What was sequenced was peripheral blood. CDR3 sequence: CASSQGSLADTQYF. DNA for the CDR3: TGCGCCAGCAGCCAAGGCTCCTTGGCCGATACGCAGTATTTT.